Sequencing of this T cell receptor (beta chain) was carried out in a study of T cells in Graves' hyperthyroidism and ophthalmopathy. At the level of the study: Peripheral blood was secured at the point of initial diagnosis, before any treatment.

In this sample, this clonotype turned up many times. Its target is unknown. Study findings and constraints: Peripheral blood also featured most of the thyroid clonotypes expanded above 0.001.

The V end was cut by 4 bases, the J end by 5 bases, with 22 bases between. The germline gives CDR1 DFQATT, CDR2 SNEGSKA (reference sequence). The CDR3 length is 16 residues. Pregnant or lactating patients were excluded, as were those with uncontrolled infection or other autoimmune disease. Diagnostic assessment was based on clinical symptoms, serum thyroxine and TRAb, thyroid ultrasound and orbital computed tomography. Regions amplified from RNA transcripts were the TCR beta CDR3 regions. The HTBI set primed first-round TCR CDR3 RT-PCR. TCRdb used MiXCR to reprocess the multiplex PCR reads, holding one entry per CDR3 protein. The table includes about 590,000 distinct CDR3 sequences, around 14% detected once.

This receptor was identified in a woman under 30 with Graves' ophthalmopathy. Sequencing input: blood. V is TRBV20-1 and J is TRBJ2-3; D gene uncertain. The CDR3 nucleotides are TGCAGTGCTAAACGGGCAGGATCTAGGGTATTAGATACGCAGTATTTT. Translating it yields CSAKRAGSRVLDTQYF.